This T cell receptor beta chain is from a study of T cell repertoires in cytomegalovirus infection. This clonotype was counted at least ten times. Each CDR3 protein gets one entry after TCRdb re-called the reads with MiXCR. The sample includes 200,000 or so distinct CDR3 sequences, about 30% of them seen just once. The J segment lost 2 bases and the V segment lost 2 bases, leaving 3 bases of the junction unmatched. CDR1 and CDR2 (germline): SGHTA, FQGNSA. This CDR3 comprises 15 residues. The receptor comes from a human donor in good health (CMV status not recorded). Some clones in this sample may be carry-over from other donors' samples. The sequenced sample consisted of PBMCs. V usage is TRBV7-2 and J usage is TRBJ1-3, with 7 bases fitting TRBD1. The CDR3 spells CASSLRQGAGNTIYF. The CDR3 DNA reads as TGTGCCAGCAGCTTAAGACAGGGAGCTGGAAACACCATATATTTT.